The 21 T cell receptor beta chains listed next were all sequenced from one sample in a study of T cell changes during pregnancy in multiple sclerosis. Profiling relied on immunoSEQ multiplex PCR, and the TCRdb table lists in-frame clones only, not all of them. The sample yields roughly 36,000 clones, about nine tenths seen once. Sequenced material: CD8+ T cells from peripheral blood mononuclear cells, taken in the second trimester of pregnancy. The receptors were gathered from a female donor with multiple sclerosis, enrolled in a pregnancy study.

The rearrangement uses TRBV14 and TRBJ1-1, with unresolved D. CDR1 and CDR2 (germline): SGHDN, FVKESK. CDR3 length: 18 residues. Trimming stripped 0 bases from V and 1 base from J, with 18 bases between. The CDR3 DNA reads TGTGCCAGCAGCCAAGATATCCCCATTAGGCGGGCGAACACTGAAGCTTTCTTT. Its protein is CASSQDIPIRRANTEAFF.

The chain couples TRBV7-9 to TRBJ1-5; D gene unclear. The CDR3 is 15 residues long. Germline lookup yields CDR1 SEHNR and CDR2 FQNEAQ (reference sequence). V was cut by 3 bases and J by 4 bases, with 13 bases left in between. The CDR3 loop is CASSLEDGGNQPQHF. The CDR3 nucleotides are TGTGCCAGCAGCTTGGAGGACGGAGGAAATCAGCCCCAGCATTTT.

The V gene is TRBV19, the J gene TRBJ2-7, with 13 bases aligning to TRBD2. The CDR3 contains 14 residues. The J segment lost 6 bases and the V segment lost 10 bases, leaving 9 bases of the junction unmatched. The germline gives CDR1 LNHDA, CDR2 SQIVND (reference sequence). The CDR3, as DNA: TGTGCCACCGGACTAGCGGGAGTTGGGGTCGAGCAGTACTTC. This sequence encodes CATGLAGVGVEQYF.

The J gene is TRBJ1-1, the V gene TRBV27; D possibly corresponds to TRBD1 (6 bases). Trimming stripped 5 bases from V and 2 bases from J, with 15 bases between. The CDR3 contains 15 residues. CDR1 is MNHEY and CDR2 is SMNVEV in the germline V gene (reference sequence). The DNA of the CDR3 is TGTGCCAGCAGTCGACTCGGGGGGCAAAACACTGAAGCTTTCTTT. Residues: CASSRLGGQNTEAFF.

For the CDR3, the DNA is TGTGCCAGCAGAACCGGACAGGGAAACACTGAAGCTTTCTTT. Translated, it gives CASRTGQGNTEAFF. This chain joins TRBV27 and TRBJ1-1, with TRBD1 matching over 8 bases. Germline lookup yields CDR1 MNHEY and CDR2 SMNVEV (reference sequence). J was trimmed by 2 bases and V by 6 bases; bases with no gene match: 5. The CDR3 is 14 residues long.

V is TRBV9 and J is TRBJ2-3; maybe TRBD1 (5 bases). Germline V lookup: CDR1 SGDLS, CDR2 YYNGEE. CDR3 length: 15 residues. Trimming cost V 4 bases and J 1 base, with 13 bases left between them. DNA for the CDR3: TGTGCCAGCAGCTTAAGGGGATTGGGCACAGATACGCAGTATTTT. As protein: CASSLRGLGTDTQYF.

The chain employs TRBV7-9 and TRBJ2-1; D may be TRBD2 (6 bases). The V and J ends lost 5 bases and 4 bases respectively, with 18 bases between them. The CDR3 totals 16 residues. CDR1 and CDR2 from the germline V gene are SEHNR and FQNEAQ (reference sequence). The CDR3 DNA follows: TGTGCCAGCAGCCACCCACCCGGGGACTGGTACAATGAGCAGTTCTTC. This encodes CASSHPPGDWYNEQFF. Full variable domain (outside the CDR3, taken from reference TRBV7-9 and TRBJ2-1): DTGVSQNPRHKITKRGQNVTFRCDPISEHNRLYWYRQTLGQGPEFLTYFQNEAQLEKSRLLSDRFSAERPKGSFSTLEIQRTEQGDSAMYLCASSHPPGDWYNEQFFGPGTRLTVL.

The chain is built from TRBV19 and TRBJ1-1; D might be TRBD1 (6 bases). Between the trimmed V and J ends, which lost 5 bases and 6 bases, there was a span of 16 bases. Germline assignment: CDR1 LNHDA and CDR2 SQIVND (reference sequence). CDR3 length: 14 residues. CDR3 in amino acids: CASSSFGGAAEAFF. CDR3 coding DNA: TGTGCCAGTAGTTCATTCGGGGGGGCGGCTGAAGCTTTCTTT. The whole variable domain, filled in from reference TRBV19 and TRBJ1-1, reads DGGITQSPKYLFRKEGQNVTLSCEQNLNHDAMYWYRQDPGQGLRLIYYSQIVNDFQKGDIAEGYSVSREKKESFPLTVTSAQKNPTAFYLCASSSFGGAAEAFFGQGTRLTVV.

As DNA, the CDR3 is TGTGCCAGCAGCGCGCGGCCCGGGACAGTTGATTACGAGCAGTACTTC. Its protein product is CASSARPGTVDYEQYF. V and J are TRBV7-2 and TRBJ2-7; the match to TRBD1 covers 7 bases. Germline loops: CDR1 SGHTA, CDR2 FQGNSA. V shed 5 bases and J 4 bases; nucleotides not matched to a gene: 14. This CDR3 region has 16 residues.

This clone is labeled medium-sized (0.01 to 0.1%). The CDR3 is CASSLLAGVDQETQYF. For the CDR3, the DNA is TGTGCCAGCAGCTTGTTAGCGGGGGTAGATCAAGAGACCCAGTACTTC. V gene TRBV5-4 combines with J gene TRBJ2-5; 9 bases map to TRBD2. The CDR3 runs 16 residues. Germline assignment: CDR1 SGHNT and CDR2 YYREEE (reference sequence). J was trimmed by 2 bases and V by 1 base; bases with no gene match: 6.

The chain couples TRBV18 to TRBJ2-3; 7 nucleotides line up with TRBD1. From germline, CDR1 is KGHSH and CDR2 LQKENI. There are 16 residues in the CDR3. The ends lost 2 bases at V and 0 bases at J; junction bases unmatched: 5. The chain's CDR3 is CASSPGQAYSTDTQYF. In DNA, the CDR3 is TGTGCCAGCTCACCAGGACAGGCTTATAGCACAGATACGCAGTATTTT.

The chain links TRBV11-2 to TRBJ2-7; D remains unclear. V was clipped by 2 bases and J by 0 bases, with 5 bases between them. The length of the CDR3 is 13 residues. The germline gives CDR1 SGHAT, CDR2 FQNNGV. The CDR3 DNA reads as TGTGCCAGCAGCTTATTTATCTCCTACGAGCAGTACTTC. It yields the protein CASSLFISYEQYF.

V and J are TRBV6-6 and TRBJ1-1; D possibly corresponds to TRBD1 (5 bases). V lost 6 bases, J lost 6 bases, and 11 bases lay in between. Germline V gene sequence: CDR1 MNHNY, CDR2 SVGAGI (reference sequence). This CDR3 comprises 12 residues. In nucleotides, the CDR3 is TGTGCCAGCAGCTATCAGGGTTCTGAAGCTTTCTTT. Amino acid sequence: CASSYQGSEAFF.

The genes are TRBV30 and TRBJ1-2; perhaps TRBD1 as D (5 bases). This CDR3 has 13 amino acids. Trimming took 0 bases from V and 8 from J, leaving 13 bases between them. Germline assignment: CDR1 GTSNPN and CDR2 SVGIG (reference sequence). The CDR3 DNA reads TGTGCCTGGAGTGTCTCAGGGCCGGGCGGCTACACCTTC. Amino acids: CAWSVSGPGGYTF.

The chain recombines TRBV7-9 with TRBJ1-2, with a possible D match to TRBD1 (5 bases). CDR1 is SEHNR and CDR2 is FQNEAQ in the germline V gene (reference sequence). The CDR3 has 13 residues. Trimming removed 5 bases at V and 8 bases at J, with 15 bases between. CDR3 sequence: CASSPRDLGGYTF. The CDR3 region has the DNA TGTGCCAGCAGCCCCAGGGATTTAGGAGGCTACACCTTC.

The chain is built from TRBV27 and TRBJ1-1; D is perhaps TRBD1 (5 bases). With 3 bases removed from V and 10 bases from J, the gap between germline ends came to 12 bases. CDR3 size: 12 residues. Looked up from germline, CDR1 is MNHEY and CDR2 is SMNVEV (reference sequence). Written as DNA, the CDR3 is TGTGCCAGCAGTTTCCCGGCAGGGCCAGCTTTCTTT. Amino acids: CASSFPAGPAFF.

This chain joins TRBV6-5 and TRBJ2-7; 7 nucleotides line up with TRBD2. V lost 4 bases to trimming and J lost 1 base; unmatched junction nucleotides: 4. CDR3 length: 14 amino acids. CDR1 and CDR2 from the germline V gene are MNHEY and SVGAGI. This chain's CDR3 is CASSLASGSYEQYF. The CDR3 bases are TGTGCCAGCAGTTTGGCTAGCGGTTCCTACGAGCAGTACTTC.

V and J are TRBV11-2 and TRBJ1-1, with D tentatively TRBD1 (5 bases). V shed 3 bases and J shed 5 bases, with 13 bases lying between them. Germline V gives CDR1 SGHAT, CDR2 FQNNGV. The CDR3 length is 14 residues. CDR3 DNA sequence: TGTGCCAGCAGCTTTGGGGGGAGGGCGACTGAAGCTTTCTTT. This sequence encodes CASSFGGRATEAFF.

This chain uses TRBV7-6 with TRBJ2-1, with TRBD2 as a possible D gene (7 bases). This CDR3 has 21 residues. Trimming took off 1 base at V and 3 bases at J, with 28 bases between the two ends. Per the germline V gene, CDR1 is SGHVS and CDR2 is FNYEAQ. CDR3 amino acids: CASSLVAQGYGEGSFYNEQFF. The CDR3 nucleotides are TGTGCCAGCAGCTTAGTCGCACAGGGTTACGGGGAGGGGAGTTTCTACAATGAGCAGTTCTTC. Looking up the rest from reference TRBV7-6 and TRBJ2-1 gives the full variable domain: GAGVSQSPRYKVTKRGQDVALRCDPISGHVSLYWYRQALGQGPEFLTYFNYEAQQDKSGLPNDRFSAERPEGSISTLTIQRTEQRDSAMYRCASSLVAQGYGEGSFYNEQFFGPGTRLTVL.

This clone has just one count. This chain joins TRBV7-3 and TRBJ2-3; 8 bases match TRBD2. The CDR3 totals 15 residues. The germline gives CDR1 SGHTA, CDR2 FQGTGA. V lost 3 bases and J lost 5; bases outside the gene matches: 7. CDR3 protein: CASSFSGGPRDTQYF. CDR3 nucleotide sequence: TGTGCCAGCAGCTTCTCGGGGGGGCCGAGAGATACGCAGTATTTT.

The chain joins TRBV5-6 to TRBJ2-6; the match to TRBD1 covers 7 bases. CDR3 length: 17 residues. The germline V gene has CDR1 SGHDT and CDR2 YYEEEE. Trimming took 1 base from V and 5 from J; bases not matched to a gene: 9. This CDR3 reads CASSLPLDRDRANVLTF. The DNA of the CDR3 is TGTGCCAGCAGCTTGCCCCTAGACAGGGACAGGGCCAACGTCCTGACTTTC. Together with reference TRBV5-6 and TRBJ2-6, the CDR3 gives the full variable domain: DAGVTQSPTHLIKTRGQQVTLRCSPKSGHDTVSWYQQALGQGPQFIFQYYEEEERQRGNFPDRFSGHQFPNYSSELNVNALLLGDSALYLCASSLPLDRDRANVLTFGAGSRLTVL.